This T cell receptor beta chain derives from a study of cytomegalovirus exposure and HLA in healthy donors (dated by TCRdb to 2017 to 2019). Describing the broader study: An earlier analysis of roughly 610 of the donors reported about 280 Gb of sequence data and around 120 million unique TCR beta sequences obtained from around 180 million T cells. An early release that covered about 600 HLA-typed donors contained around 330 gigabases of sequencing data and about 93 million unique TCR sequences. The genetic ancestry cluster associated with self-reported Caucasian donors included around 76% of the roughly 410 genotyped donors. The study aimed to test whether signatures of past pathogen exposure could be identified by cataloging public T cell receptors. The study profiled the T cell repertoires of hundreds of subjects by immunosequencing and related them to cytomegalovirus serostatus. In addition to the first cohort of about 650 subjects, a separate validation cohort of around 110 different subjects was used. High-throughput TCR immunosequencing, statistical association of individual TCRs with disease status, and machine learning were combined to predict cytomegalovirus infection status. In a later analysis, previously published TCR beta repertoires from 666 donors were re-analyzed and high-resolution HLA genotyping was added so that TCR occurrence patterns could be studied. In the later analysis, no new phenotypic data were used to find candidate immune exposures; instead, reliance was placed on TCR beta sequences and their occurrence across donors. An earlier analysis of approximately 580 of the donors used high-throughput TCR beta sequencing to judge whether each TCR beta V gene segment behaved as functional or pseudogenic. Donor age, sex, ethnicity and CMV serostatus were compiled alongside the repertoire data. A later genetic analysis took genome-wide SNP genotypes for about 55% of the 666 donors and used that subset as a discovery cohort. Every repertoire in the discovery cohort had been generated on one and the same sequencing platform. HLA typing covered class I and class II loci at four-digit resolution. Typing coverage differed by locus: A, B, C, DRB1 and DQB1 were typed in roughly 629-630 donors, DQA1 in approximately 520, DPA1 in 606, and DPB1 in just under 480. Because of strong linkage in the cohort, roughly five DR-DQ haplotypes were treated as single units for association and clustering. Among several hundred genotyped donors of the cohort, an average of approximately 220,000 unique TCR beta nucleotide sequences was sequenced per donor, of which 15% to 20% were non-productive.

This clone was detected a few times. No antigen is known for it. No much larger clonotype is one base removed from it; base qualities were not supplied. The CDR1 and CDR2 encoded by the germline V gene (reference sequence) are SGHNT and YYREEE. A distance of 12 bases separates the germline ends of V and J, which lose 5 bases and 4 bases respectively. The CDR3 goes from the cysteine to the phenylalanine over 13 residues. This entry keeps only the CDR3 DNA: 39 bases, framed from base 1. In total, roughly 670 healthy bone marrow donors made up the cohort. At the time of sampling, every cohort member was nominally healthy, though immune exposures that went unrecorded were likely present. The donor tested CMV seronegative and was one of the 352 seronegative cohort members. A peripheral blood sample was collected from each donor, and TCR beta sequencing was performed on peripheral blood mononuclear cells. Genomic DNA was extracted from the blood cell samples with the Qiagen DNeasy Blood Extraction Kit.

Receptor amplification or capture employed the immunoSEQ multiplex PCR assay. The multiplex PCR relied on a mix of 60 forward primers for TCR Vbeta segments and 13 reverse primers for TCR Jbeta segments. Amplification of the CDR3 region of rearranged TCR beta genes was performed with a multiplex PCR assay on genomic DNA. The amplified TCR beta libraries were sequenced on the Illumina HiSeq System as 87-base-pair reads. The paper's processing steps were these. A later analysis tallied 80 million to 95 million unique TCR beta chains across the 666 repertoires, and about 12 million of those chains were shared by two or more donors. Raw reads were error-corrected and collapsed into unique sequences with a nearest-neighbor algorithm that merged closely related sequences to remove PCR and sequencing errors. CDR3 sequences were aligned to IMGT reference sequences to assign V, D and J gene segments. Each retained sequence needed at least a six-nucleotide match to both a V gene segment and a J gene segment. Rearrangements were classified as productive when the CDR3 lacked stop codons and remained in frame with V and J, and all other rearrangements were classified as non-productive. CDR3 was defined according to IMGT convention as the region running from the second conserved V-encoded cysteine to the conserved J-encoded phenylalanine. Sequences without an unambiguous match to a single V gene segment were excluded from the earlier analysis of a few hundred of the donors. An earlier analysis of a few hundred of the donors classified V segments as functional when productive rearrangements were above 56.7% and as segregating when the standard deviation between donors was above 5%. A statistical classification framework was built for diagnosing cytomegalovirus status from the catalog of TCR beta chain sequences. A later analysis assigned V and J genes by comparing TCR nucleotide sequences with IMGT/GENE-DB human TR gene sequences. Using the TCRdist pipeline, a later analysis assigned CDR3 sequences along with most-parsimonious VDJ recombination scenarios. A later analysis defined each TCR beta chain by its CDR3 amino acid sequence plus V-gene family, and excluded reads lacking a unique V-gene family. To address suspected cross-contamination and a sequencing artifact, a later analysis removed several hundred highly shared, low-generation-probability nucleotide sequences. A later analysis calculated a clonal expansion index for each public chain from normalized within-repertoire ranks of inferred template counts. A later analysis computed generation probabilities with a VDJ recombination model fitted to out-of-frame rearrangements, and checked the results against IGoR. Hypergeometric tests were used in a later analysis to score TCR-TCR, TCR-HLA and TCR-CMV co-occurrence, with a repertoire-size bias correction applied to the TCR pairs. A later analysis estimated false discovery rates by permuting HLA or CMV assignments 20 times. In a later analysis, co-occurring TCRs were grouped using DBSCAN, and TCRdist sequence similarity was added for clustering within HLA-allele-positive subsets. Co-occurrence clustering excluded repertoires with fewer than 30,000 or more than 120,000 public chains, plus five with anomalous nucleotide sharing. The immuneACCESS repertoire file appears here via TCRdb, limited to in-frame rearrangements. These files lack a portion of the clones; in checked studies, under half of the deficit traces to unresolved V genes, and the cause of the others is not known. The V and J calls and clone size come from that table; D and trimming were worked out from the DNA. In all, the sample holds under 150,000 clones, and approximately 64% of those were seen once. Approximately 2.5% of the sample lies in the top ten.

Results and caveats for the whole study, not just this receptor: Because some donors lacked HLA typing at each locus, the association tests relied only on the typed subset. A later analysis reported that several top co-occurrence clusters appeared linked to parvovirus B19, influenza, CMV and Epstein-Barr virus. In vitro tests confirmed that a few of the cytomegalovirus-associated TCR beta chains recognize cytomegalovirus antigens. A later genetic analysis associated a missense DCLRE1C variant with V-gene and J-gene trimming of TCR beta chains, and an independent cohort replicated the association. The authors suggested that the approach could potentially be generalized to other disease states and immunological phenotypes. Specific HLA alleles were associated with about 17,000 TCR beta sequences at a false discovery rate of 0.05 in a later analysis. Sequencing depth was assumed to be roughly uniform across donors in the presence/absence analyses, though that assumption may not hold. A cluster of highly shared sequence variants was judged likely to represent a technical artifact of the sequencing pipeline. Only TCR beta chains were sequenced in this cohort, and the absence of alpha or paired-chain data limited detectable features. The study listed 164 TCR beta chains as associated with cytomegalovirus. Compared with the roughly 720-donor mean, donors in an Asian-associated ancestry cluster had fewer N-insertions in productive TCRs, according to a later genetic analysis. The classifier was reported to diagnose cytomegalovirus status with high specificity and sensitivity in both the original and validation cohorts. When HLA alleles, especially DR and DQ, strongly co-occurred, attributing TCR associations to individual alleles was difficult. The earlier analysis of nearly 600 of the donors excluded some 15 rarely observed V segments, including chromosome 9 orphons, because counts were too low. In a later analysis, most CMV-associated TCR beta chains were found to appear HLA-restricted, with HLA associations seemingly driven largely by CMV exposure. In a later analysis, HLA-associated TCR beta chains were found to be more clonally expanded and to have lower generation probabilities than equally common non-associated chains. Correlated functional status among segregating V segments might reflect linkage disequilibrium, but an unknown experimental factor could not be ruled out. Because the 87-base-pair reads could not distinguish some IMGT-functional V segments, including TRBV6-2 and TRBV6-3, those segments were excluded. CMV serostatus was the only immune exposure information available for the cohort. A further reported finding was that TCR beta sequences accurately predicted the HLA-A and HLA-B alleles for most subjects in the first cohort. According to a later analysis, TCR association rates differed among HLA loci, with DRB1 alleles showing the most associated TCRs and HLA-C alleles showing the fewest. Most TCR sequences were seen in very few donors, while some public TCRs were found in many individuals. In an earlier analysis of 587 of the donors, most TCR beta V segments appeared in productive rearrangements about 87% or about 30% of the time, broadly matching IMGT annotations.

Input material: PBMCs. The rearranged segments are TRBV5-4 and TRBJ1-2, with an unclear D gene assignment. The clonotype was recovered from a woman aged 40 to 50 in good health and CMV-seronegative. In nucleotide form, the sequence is TGTGCCAGCAGTTTCGGAGCCACCTATGGCTACACCTTC. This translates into CASSFGATYGYTF.